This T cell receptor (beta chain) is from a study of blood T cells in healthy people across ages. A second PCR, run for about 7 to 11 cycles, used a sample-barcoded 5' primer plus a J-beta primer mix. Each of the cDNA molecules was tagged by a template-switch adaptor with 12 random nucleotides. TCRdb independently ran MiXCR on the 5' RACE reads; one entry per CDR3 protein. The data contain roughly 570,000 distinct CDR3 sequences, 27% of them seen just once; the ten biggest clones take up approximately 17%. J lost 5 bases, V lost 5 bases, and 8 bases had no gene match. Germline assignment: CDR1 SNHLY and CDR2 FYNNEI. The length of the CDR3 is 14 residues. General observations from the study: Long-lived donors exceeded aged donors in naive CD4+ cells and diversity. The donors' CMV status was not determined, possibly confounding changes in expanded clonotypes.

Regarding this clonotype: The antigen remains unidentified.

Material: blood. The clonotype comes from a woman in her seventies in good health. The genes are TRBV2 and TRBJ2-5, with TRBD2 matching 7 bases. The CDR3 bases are TGTGCCAGCAGTTCGAGCGGGATCGGGGAGACCCAGTACTTC. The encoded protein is CASSSSGIGETQYF.